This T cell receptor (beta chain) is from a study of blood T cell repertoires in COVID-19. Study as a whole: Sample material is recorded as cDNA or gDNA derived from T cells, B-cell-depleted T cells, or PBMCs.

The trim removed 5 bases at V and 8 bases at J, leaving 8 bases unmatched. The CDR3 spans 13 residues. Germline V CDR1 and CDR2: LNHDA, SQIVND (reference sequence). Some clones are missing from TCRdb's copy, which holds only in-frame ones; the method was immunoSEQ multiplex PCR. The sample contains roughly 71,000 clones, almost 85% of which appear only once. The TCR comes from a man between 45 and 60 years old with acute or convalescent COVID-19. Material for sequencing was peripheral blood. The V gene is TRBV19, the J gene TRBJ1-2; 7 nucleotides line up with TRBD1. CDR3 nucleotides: TGTGCCAGTAGTTCCATAACAGGGGACGGCTACACCTTC. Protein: CASSSITGDGYTF. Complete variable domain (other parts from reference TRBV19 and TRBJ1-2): DGGITQSPKYLFRKEGQNVTLSCEQNLNHDAMYWYRQDPGQGLRLIYYSQIVNDFQKGDIAEGYSVSREKKESFPLTVTSAQKNPTAFYLCASSSITGDGYTFGSGTRLTVV.